What follows is one T cell receptor beta chain and its context. Other DNA sequences of this sample code for an identical CDR3. These data are taken from a study of blood T cell repertoires in COVID-19. Background on the study: Sites in the United States, Italy and Spain provided acute and convalescent COVID-19 samples.

Measured with immunoSEQ multiplex PCR; TCRdb has only the in-frame clones, and not every one. Of over 250,000 clones in the sample, around 86% were seen once. The CDR3 length is 12 residues. Trimming took 1 base from V and 5 from J, leaving 5 bases between them. Looked up from germline, CDR1 is KGHSH and CDR2 is LQKENI. The sequence derives from a middle-aged man with acute or convalescent COVID-19. This chain connects TRBV18 to TRBJ2-5, with a tentative D call TRBD1 (5 bases). The source material was peripheral blood. CDR3 nucleotides: TGTGCCAGCTCACCACAGGGGGAGACCCAGTACTTC. This translates into CASSPQGETQYF.